The 10 T cell receptor beta chains listed next were all sequenced from one sample in a study of graft-versus-host responses after intestinal transplantation. Intraepithelial lymphocytes and lamina propria lymphocytes were released through processing of graft tissue. Data came from immunoSEQ multiplex PCR; TCRdb stores just in-frame clones and leaves some out. The table has roughly 20,000 clones, approximately 70% seen once; the top ten hold 6.5% to 9.5%. Specimen: ileum tissue, collected around 20 days after intestinal transplant. These receptor sequences come from a human patient who received an intestinal transplant, so some T cells may come from the graft donor.

The CDR3 spells CAISEPSGGYEQYF. DNA for the CDR3: TGTGCCATCAGTGAGCCTAGCGGGGGTTACGAGCAGTACTTC. The gene calls are TRBV10-3 and TRBJ2-7; 10 nucleotides align to TRBD2. Trimming took 2 bases from V and 4 from J; bases not matched to a gene: 2. The CDR3 has 14 amino acids. Germline V CDR1 and CDR2: ENHRY, SYGVKD.

The chain is built from TRBV29-1 and TRBJ2-7; the D gene is possibly TRBD1 (6 bases). Germline CDR1 SQVTM, CDR2 ANQGSEA. The V end was cut by 4 bases, the J end by 1 base, with 11 bases between. The CDR3 sequence is 13 residues long. CDR3 bases: TGCAGCGTTGCACAGGGCTATTCCTACGAGCAGTACTTC. The encoded protein is CSVAQGYSYEQYF.

The rearrangement joins TRBV5-1 to TRBJ2-3; D ambiguous. Germline V CDR1 and CDR2: SGHRS, YFSETQ. The CDR3 totals 12 residues. Trimming pared 3 bases from V and 2 bases from J, leaving 4 bases between. The CDR3 coding sequence is TGCGCCAGCAGCTCGTACACAGATACGCAGTATTTT. Its translation is CASSSYTDTQYF. Full variable domain (rest looked up from reference TRBV5-1 and TRBJ2-3): KAGVTQTPRYLIKTRGQQVTLSCSPISGHRSVSWYQQTPGQGLQFLFEYFSETQRNKGNFPGRFSGRQFSNSRSEMNVSTLELGDSALYLCASSSYTDTQYFGPGTRLTVL.

This clone was observed a single time. This rearrangement joins TRBV9 to TRBJ2-3, with 9 positions matching TRBD2. The CDR3 is 17 residues long. Germline V CDR1 and CDR2: SGDLS, YYNGEE. V lost 0 bases and J lost 2; bases outside the gene matches: 7. CDR3 sequence: CASSVAGLAGTTDTQYF. CDR3 sequence (DNA): TGTGCCAGCAGCGTAGCGGGGCTAGCGGGGACCACAGATACGCAGTATTTT.

V and J are TRBV10-2 and TRBJ1-2; D unresolved. The CDR3 covers 13 residues. Trimming removed 6 bases from V and 2 bases from J, with 10 bases in between. CDR1 and CDR2 from the germline V gene are WSHSY and SAAADI. CDR3 DNA sequence: TGCGCCAGCAGGATCGACGGGAACTATGGCTACACCTTC. Protein sequence: CASRIDGNYGYTF.

The chain joins TRBV6-5 to TRBJ1-2; possible D gene TRBD1, 5 bases. CDR1 MNHEY and CDR2 SVGAGI come from the germline V gene. The CDR3 spans 14 residues. With 5 bases removed from V and 7 bases from J, the gap between germline ends came to 17 bases. The CDR3 nucleotides read TGTGCCAGCAGTCCCCGCAGGGTGGCGGTTGGCTACACCTTC. Its translation is CASSPRRVAVGYTF.

The chain links TRBV19 to TRBJ1-5; D unclear. V lost 2 bases, J lost 0 bases, and 8 bases lay in between. CDR1 is LNHDA and CDR2 is SQIVND in the germline V gene (reference sequence). The CDR3 is 15 amino acids. The CDR3 nucleotides read TGTGCCAGTAGTATATTGAGTTATAGCAATCAGCCCCAGCATTTT. This codes for CASSILSYSNQPQHF.

CDR3 region: CASQGGHTEAFF. CDR3 sequence (DNA): TGTGCCAGTCAGGGAGGGCACACTGAAGCTTTCTTT. The genes are TRBV19 and TRBJ1-1, with D possibly matching TRBD1 (5 bases). The CDR3 spans 12 residues. The V gene lost 8 bases and the J gene lost 3 bases, with 10 bases spanning the gap. The V gene's germline CDR1 is LNHDA and CDR2 SQIVND (reference sequence). The full variable domain, completed using reference TRBV19 and TRBJ1-1, is DGGITQSPKYLFRKEGQNVTLSCEQNLNHDAMYWYRQDPGQGLRLIYYSQIVNDFQKGDIAEGYSVSREKKESFPLTVTSAQKNPTAFYLCASQGGHTEAFFGQGTRLTVV.

DNA of the CDR3: TGTGCCAGCCGGACTAGCGGATCCTACGAGCAGTACTTC. Amino acids: CASRTSGSYEQYF. The chain joins TRBV28 to TRBJ2-7, with 10 bases identical to TRBD2. Per germline, CDR1 MDHEN and CDR2 SYDVKM. The CDR3 consists of 13 residues. The V segment lost 8 bases and the J segment 1 base; nucleotides outside the gene matches: 2.

V gene TRBV5-1 combines with J gene TRBJ1-5; D gene unclear. CDR3 length: 13 residues. V lost 2 bases to trimming and J lost 6 bases, with 9 bases between them. Germline CDR1 is SGHRS and CDR2 is YFSETQ. Here the CDR3 reads CASSFGRGQPQHF. As DNA, the CDR3 is TGCGCCAGCAGCTTCGGCCGGGGTCAGCCCCAGCATTTT.